These T cell receptor beta chains were read from a single sample in a study of blood T cell repertoires in COVID-19. Here immunoSEQ multiplex PCR was the method, and the copy in TCRdb shows in-frame clones only, minus some. The sample comprises some 390,000 clones, over 85% of which are singletons, and around 1.7% rests with the top ten. Material for sequencing was PBMCs or T cells enriched from blood (not recorded which). The source is a woman aged 25 to 39 who had recovered from COVID-19. CDR3s include the opening cysteine and the closing phenylalanine or tryptophan. Fields, in order: clone size, V gene, D gene, J gene, CDR3 DNA, CDR3 protein. The D gene is left open where the match is weak. Size tells how often a clone was seen (once, few, many) or the class of an expanded clone, and some rows leave it out.

NA	TRBV11-1	TRBD1	TRBJ1-1	TGTGCCAGCAGCTTGAGACAGGGAGGCACTGAAGCTTTCTTT	CASSLRQGGTEAFF
NA	TRBV5-4	TRBD1	TRBJ1-2	TGTGCCAGCAGCTTACAGGGGGTTGAGGGCTACACCTTC	CASSLQGVEGYTF
NA	TRBV9	TRBD1	TRBJ1-2	TGTGCCAGCAGCGTAGGGGACAGGAGAGGTGGCTACACCTTC	CASSVGDRRGGYTF
NA	TRBV7-2	TRBD1	TRBJ1-2	TGTGCCAGCAGCTCCGGACAGGGCGGTTATGGCTACACCTTC	CASSSGQGGYGYTF
NA	TRBV15	TRBD2	TRBJ2-3	TGTGCCACCAGCATCGCGCGGGAGGCGCCGCAGTATTTT	CATSIAREAPQYF
NA	TRBV11-2	TRBD1	TRBJ1-4	TGTGCCAGCAGGGTTGGACAGGGGAATGAAAAACTGTTTTTT	CASRVGQGNEKLFF
NA	TRBV9	NA	TRBJ2-3	TGTGCCAGCAGCCCCCTCGTCGGTACGCAGTATTTT	CASSPLVGTQYF
once	TRBV5-6	NA	TRBJ1-5	TGTGCCAGCAGCGGTGGAGGGCCAGGGCTCAATCAGCCCCAGCATTTT	CASSGGGPGLNQPQHF
NA	TRBV11-2	NA	TRBJ1-5	TGTGCCAGCAGCTTAGCCGGACTCAGCAATCAGCCCCAGCATTTT	CASSLAGLSNQPQHF
NA	TRBV10-3	NA	TRBJ2-7	TGTGCCATCAGCGATCAGGCCTACGAGCAGTACTTC	CAISDQAYEQYF
NA	TRBV9	TRBD1	TRBJ1-1	TGTGCCAGCAGCAGTACAGGGGACTTGAACACTGAAGCTTTCTTT	CASSSTGDLNTEAFF
NA	TRBV7-9	TRBD2	TRBJ2-1	TGTGCCAGCAGCTTAGGACTAGCGGGAGGTCCGGCCTACAATGAGCAGTTCTTC	CASSLGLAGGPAYNEQFF
NA	TRBV19	NA	TRBJ1-1	TGTGCCAGTAGCACCGGGACTTTGGACACTGCTTTCTTT	CASSTGTLDTAFF
NA	TRBV4-1	TRBD2	TRBJ2-7	TGCGCCAGCAGCCAAGAAGGGCGGGAGAGGTACGAGCAGTACTTC	CASSQEGRERYEQYF
NA	TRBV11-3	TRBD2	TRBJ2-1	TGTGCCAGCAGCTTAAGAACTAGCGCCTACAATGAGCAGTTCTTC	CASSLRTSAYNEQFF
NA	TRBV30	TRBD2	TRBJ2-7	TGTGCCTGGAGTAGACGACTAGCGGCGTCCTACGAGCAGTACTTC	CAWSRRLAASYEQYF
NA	TRBV29-1	NA	TRBJ1-3	TGCAGCGGTAACTCTGGAAACACCATATATTTT	CSGNSGNTIYF
NA	TRBV28	NA	TRBJ1-5	TGTGCCAGCAGTTTGCTCACGACAGGAAACAATCAGCCCCAGCATTTT	CASSLLTTGNNQPQHF
NA	TRBV7-3	TRBD1	TRBJ2-2	TGTGCCAGCAGCTTACGACAGGGTGGCACCGGGGAGCTGTTTTTT	CASSLRQGGTGELFF
few	TRBV3-1/TRBV3-2	TRBD2	TRBJ2-1	TGTGCCAGCAGCCCTGGCCTAGCGGGGGAGTTCTTC	CASSPGLAGEFF
NA	TRBV7-9	NA	TRBJ1-2	TGTGCCAGCAGCCCGGGGGTAGCTAACTATGGCTACACCTTC	CASSPGVANYGYTF
NA	TRBV4-2	TRBD2	TRBJ2-1	TGTGCCAGCAGCCAAGGGCCGGGACTAGCGGGAATGGTGCAGTTCTTC	CASSQGPGLAGMVQFF
NA	TRBV10-2	NA	TRBJ1-2	TGCGCCAGCAATGGGGGGGAGGACTATGGCTACACCTTC	CASNGGEDYGYTF